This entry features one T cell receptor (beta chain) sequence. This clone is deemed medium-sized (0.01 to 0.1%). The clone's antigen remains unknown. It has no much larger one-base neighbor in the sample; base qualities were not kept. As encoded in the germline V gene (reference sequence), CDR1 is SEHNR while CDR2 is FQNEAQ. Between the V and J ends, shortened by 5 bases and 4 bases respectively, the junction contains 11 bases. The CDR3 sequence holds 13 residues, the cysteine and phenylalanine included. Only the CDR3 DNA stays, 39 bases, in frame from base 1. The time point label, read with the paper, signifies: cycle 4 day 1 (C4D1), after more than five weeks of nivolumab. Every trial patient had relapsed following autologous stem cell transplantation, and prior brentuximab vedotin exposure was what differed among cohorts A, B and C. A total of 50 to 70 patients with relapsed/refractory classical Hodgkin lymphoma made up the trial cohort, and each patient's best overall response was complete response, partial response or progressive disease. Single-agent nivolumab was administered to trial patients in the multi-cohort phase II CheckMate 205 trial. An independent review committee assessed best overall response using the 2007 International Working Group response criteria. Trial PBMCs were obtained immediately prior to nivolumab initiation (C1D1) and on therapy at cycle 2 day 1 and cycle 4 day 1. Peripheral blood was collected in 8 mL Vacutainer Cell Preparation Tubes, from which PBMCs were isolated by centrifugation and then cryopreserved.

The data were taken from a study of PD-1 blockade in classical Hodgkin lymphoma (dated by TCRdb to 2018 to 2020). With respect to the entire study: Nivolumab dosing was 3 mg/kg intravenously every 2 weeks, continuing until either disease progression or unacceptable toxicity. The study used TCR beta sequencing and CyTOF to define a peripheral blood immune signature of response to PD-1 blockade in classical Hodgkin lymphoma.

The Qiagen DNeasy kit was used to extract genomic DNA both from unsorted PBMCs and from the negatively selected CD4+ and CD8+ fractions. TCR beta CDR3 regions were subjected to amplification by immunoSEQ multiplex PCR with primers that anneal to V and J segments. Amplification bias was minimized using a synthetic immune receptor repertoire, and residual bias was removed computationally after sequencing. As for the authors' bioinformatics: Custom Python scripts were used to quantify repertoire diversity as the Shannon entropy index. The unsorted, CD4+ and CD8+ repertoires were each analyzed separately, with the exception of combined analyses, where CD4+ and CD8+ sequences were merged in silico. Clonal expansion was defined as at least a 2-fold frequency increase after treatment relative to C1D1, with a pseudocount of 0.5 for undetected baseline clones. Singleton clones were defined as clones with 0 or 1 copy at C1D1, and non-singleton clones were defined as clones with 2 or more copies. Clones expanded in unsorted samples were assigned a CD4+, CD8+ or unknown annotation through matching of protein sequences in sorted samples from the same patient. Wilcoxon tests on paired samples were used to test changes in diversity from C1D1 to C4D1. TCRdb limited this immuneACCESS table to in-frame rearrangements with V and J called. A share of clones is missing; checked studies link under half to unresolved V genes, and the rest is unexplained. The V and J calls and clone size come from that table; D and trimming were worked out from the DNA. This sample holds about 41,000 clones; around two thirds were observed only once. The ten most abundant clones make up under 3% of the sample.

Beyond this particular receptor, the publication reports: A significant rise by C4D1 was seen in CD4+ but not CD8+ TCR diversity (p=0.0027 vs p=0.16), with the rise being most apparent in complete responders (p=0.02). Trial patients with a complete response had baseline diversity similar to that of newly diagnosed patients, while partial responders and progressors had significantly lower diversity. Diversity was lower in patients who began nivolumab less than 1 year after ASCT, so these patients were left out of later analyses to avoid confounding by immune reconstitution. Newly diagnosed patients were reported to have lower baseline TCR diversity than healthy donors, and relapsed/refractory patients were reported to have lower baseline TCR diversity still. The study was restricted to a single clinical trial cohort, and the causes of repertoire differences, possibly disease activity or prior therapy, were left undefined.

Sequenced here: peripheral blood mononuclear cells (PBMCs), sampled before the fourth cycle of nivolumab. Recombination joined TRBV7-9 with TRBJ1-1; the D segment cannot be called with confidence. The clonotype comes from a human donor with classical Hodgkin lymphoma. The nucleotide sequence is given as TGTGCCAGCAGCAACCCGGGCTTCACTGAAGCTTTCTTT. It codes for CASSNPGFTEAFF.